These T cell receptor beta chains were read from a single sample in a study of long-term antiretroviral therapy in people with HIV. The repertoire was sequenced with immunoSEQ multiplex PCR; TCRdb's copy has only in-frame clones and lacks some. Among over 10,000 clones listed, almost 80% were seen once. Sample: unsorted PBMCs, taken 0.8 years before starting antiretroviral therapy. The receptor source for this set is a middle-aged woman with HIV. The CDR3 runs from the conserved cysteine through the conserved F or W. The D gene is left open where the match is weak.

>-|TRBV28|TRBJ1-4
TGTGCCAGCAGTTTAGGCGGACAGGAAAAACTGTTTTTT
CASSLGGQEKLFF
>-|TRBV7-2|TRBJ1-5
TGTGCCAGCAGCTTACACGGGACCAATCAGCCCCAGCATTTT
CASSLHGTNQPQHF
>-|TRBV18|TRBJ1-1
TGTGCCAGCTCCCAATTCGGGCCCCCTGAAGCTTTCTTT
CASSQFGPPEAFF
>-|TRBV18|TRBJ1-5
TGTGCCAGCTCACGAGACCCGCAGGGCGTGGAGTACAATCAGCCCCAGCATTTT
CASSRDPQGVEYNQPQHF
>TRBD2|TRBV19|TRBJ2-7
TGTGCCAGTAGTATTGGGGGACTAGCATACGAGCAGTACTTC
CASSIGGLAYEQYF
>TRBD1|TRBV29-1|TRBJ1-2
TGCAGCGTTGAATACTCTGACAGGGAATATGGCTACACCTTC
CSVEYSDREYGYTF
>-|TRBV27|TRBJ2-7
TGTGCCAGCAGTGCCCGCGGGGTCTCTAACTACGAGCAGTACTTC
CASSARGVSNYEQYF
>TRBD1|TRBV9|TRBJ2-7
TGTGCCAGCAGCGCCCCCTCGCGACAGGGGTCCTACGAGCAGTACTTC
CASSAPSRQGSYEQYF
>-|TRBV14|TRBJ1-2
TGTGCCAGCAGCCGGACAGACGGTGGCTACACCTTC
CASSRTDGGYTF
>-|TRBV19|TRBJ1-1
TGTGCCAGTAGAGAAAACTTCTTAGGTACTGAAGCTTTCTTT
CASRENFLGTEAFF
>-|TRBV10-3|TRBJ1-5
TGTGCCATCAGTGAGGAGGGCGGGAGCAATCAGCCCCAGCATTTT
CAISEEGGSNQPQHF
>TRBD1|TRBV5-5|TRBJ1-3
TGTGCCAGCAGCCCCCGCCGGGACAGGGGGTTGACCATATATTTT
CASSPRRDRGLTIYF